Presented here are 3 T cell receptor beta chains from one specimen sequenced in a study of blood T cell repertoires in COVID-19. Method: immunoSEQ multiplex PCR; TCRdb's copy keeps in-frame clones and lacks some. The sample shows roughly 300,000 clones, approximately 91% of them seen only once. Sequenced sample: PBMCs or T cells enriched from blood (not recorded which). These receptor sequences come from a woman in her forties with acute COVID-19.

The chain links TRBV27 to TRBJ1-2; D may be TRBD1 (5 bases). This CDR3 spans 11 amino acids. V was pared by 8 bases and J by 4 bases, with 8 bases between. Germline values: CDR1 MNHEY, CDR2 SMNVEV (reference sequence). CDR3 DNA: TGTGCCAGCGGAGACAGCTATGGCTACACCTTC. Translation: CASGDSYGYTF.

The chain uses TRBV7-2 and TRBJ2-1, with TRBD2 matching 14 bases. The V gene's germline CDR1 is SGHTA and CDR2 FQGNSA. The CDR3 consists of 18 residues. J lost 0 bases, V lost 5 bases, and 6 bases had no gene match. Here the CDR3 reads CASSGGTSGSFSYNEQFF. The CDR3 region has the DNA TGTGCCAGCAGCGGGGGGACTAGCGGGAGTTTCTCCTACAATGAGCAGTTCTTC.

The chain employs TRBV7-8 and TRBJ2-7; TRBD1 is a possible D gene (5 bases). V was clipped by 0 bases and J by 3 bases, with 9 bases between them. This CDR3 contains 14 residues. Germline V gives CDR1 SGHVS, CDR2 FQNEAQ. CDR3 region: CASSLAGRGYEQYF. The CDR3 nucleotides are TGTGCCAGCAGCTTAGCGGGTAGGGGCTACGAGCAGTACTTC.